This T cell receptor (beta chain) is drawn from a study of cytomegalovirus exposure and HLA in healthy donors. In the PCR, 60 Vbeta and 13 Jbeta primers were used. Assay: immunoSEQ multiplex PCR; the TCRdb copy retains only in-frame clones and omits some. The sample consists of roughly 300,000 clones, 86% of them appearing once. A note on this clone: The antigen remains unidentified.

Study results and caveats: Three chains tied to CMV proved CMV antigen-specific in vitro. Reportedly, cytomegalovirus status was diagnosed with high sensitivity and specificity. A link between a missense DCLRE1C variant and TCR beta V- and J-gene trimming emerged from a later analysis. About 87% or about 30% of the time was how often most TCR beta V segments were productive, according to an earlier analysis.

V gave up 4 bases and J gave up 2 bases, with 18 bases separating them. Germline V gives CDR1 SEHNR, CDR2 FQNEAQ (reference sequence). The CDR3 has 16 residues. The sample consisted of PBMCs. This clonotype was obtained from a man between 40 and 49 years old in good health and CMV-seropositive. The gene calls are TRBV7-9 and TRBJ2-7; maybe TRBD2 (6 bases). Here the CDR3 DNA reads TGTGCCAGCAGCTCAGCCGGACTACCAAATCCCTACGAGCAGTACTTC. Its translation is CASSSAGLPNPYEQYF.